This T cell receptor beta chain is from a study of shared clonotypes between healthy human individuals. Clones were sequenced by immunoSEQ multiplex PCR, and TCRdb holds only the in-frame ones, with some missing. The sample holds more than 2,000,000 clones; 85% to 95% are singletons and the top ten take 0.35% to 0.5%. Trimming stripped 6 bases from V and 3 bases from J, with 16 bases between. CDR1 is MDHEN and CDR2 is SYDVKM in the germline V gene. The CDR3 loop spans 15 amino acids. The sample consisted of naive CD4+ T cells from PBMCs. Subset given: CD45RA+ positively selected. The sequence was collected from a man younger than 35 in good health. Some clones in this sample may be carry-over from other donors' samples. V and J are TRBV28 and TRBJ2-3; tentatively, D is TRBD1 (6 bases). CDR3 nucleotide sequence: TGTGCCAGCAGAACTTCAGGGGCAGGTACAGATACGCAGTATTTT. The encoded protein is CASRTSGAGTDTQYF. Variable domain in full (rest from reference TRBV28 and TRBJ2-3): DVKVTQSSRYLVKRTGEKVFLECVQDMDHENMFWYRQDPGLGLRLIYFSYDVKMKEKGDIPEGYSVSREKKERFSLILESASTNQTSMYLCASRTSGAGTDTQYFGPGTRLTVL.